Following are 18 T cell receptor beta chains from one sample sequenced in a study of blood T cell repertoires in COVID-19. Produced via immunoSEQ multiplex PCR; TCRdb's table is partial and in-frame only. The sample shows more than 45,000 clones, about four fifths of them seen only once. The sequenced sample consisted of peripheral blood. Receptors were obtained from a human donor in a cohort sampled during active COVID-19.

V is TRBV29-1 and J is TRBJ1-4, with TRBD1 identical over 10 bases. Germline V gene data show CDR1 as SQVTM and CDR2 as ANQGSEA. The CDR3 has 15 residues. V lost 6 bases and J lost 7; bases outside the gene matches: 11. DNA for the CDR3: TGCAGCGTCGCACCCACGGGACAGGGGACTGAAAAACTGTTTTTT. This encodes CSVAPTGQGTEKLFF. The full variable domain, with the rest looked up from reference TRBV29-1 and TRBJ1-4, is SAVISQKPSRDICQRGTSLTIQCQVDSQVTMMFWYRQQPGQSLTLIATANQGSEATYESGFVIDKFPISRPNLTFSTLTVSNMSPEDSSIYLCSVAPTGQGTEKLFFGSGTQLSVL.

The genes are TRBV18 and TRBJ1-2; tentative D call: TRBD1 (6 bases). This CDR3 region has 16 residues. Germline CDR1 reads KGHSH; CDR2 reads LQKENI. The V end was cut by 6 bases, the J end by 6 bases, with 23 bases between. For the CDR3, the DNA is TGTGCCAGCTCGCTACAGGGTCTTTTCGTGGGGGATGGCTACACCTTC. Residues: CASSLQGLFVGDGYTF.

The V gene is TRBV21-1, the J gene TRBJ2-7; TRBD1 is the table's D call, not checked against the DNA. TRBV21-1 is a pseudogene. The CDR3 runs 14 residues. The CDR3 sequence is CASSERDRAVEQYF. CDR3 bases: TGTGCCAGCAGCGAAAGGGACAGGGCCGTCGAGCAGTACTTC.

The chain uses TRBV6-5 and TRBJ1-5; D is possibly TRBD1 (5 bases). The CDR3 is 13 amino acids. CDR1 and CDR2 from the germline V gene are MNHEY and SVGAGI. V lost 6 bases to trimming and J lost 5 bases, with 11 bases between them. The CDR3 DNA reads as TGTGCCAGCAGGGAGGGACCTTATCAGCCCCAGCATTTT. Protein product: CASREGPYQPQHF.

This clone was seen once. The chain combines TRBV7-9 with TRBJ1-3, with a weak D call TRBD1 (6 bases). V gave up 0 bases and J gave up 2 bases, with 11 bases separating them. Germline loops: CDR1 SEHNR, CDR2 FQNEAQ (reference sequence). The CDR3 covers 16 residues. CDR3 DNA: TGTGCCAGCAGCTTAGCGCTCGGGGGGCCTGGAAACACCATATATTTT. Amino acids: CASSLALGGPGNTIYF. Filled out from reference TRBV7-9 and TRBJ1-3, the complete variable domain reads DTGVSQNPRHKITKRGQNVTFRCDPISEHNRLYWYRQTLGQGPEFLTYFQNEAQLEKSRLLSDRFSAERPKGSFSTLEIQRTEQGDSAMYLCASSLALGGPGNTIYFGEGSWLTVV.

The CDR3 DNA is TGTGCCAGCAGCTCCCTGCCGGGACAGACGATAAAGTCTGGGGCCAACGTCCTGACTTTC. Protein product: CASSSLPGQTIKSGANVLTF. This sequence joins TRBV5-4 and TRBJ2-6, with TRBD1 identical over 7 bases. V shed 3 bases, J shed 1 base, and the junction held 16 bases outside the gene matches. This CDR3 has 20 residues. Per the germline V gene, CDR1 is SGHNT and CDR2 is YYREEE (reference sequence).

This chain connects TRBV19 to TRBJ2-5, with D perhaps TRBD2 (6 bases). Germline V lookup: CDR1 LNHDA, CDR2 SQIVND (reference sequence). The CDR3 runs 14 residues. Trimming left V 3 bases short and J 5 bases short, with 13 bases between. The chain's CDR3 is CASSIGGAEETQYF. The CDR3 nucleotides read TGTGCCAGTAGTATCGGAGGGGCGGAGGAGACCCAGTACTTC.

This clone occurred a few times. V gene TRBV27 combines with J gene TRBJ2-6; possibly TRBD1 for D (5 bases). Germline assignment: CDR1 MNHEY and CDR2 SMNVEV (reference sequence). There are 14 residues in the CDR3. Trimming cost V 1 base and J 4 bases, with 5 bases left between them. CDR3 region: CASSLWTGANVLTF. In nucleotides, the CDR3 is TGTGCCAGCAGTTTATGGACAGGGGCCAACGTCCTGACTTTC.

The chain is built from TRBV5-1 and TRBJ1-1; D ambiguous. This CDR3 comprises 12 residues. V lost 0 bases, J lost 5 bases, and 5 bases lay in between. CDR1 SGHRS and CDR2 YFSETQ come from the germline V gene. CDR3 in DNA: TGCGCCAGCAGCTTGGTGAGGACTGAAGCTTTCTTT. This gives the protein CASSLVRTEAFF.

CDR3 nucleotide sequence: TGTGCCAGCAGCTTAGGCCTAACGGGTTCCAATCAGCCCCAGCATTTT. Amino acids: CASSLGLTGSNQPQHF. The chain joins TRBV13 to TRBJ1-5; no clear D gene. V shed 0 bases and J shed 3 bases, with 12 bases lying between them. Germline V gives CDR1 PRHDT, CDR2 FYEKMQ (reference sequence). The CDR3 covers 16 residues.

The CDR3: CASSATSGSPQGPYNEQFF. CDR3 nucleotides: TGTGCCAGCAGCGCGACTAGCGGGAGTCCCCAGGGGCCCTACAATGAGCAGTTCTTC. This chain uses TRBV11-2 with TRBJ2-1; 12 nucleotides line up with TRBD2. The length of the CDR3 is 19 residues. Unmatched junction bases numbered 13, after V lost 5 bases and J lost 2 bases. Germline V CDR1 and CDR2: SGHAT, FQNNGV.

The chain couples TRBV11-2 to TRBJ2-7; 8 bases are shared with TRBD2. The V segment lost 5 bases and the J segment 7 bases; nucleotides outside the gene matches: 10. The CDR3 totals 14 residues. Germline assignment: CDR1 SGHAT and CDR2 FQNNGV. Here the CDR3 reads CASSPAAGGNEQYF. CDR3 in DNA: TGTGCCAGCAGCCCGGCGGCGGGAGGAAATGAGCAGTACTTC.

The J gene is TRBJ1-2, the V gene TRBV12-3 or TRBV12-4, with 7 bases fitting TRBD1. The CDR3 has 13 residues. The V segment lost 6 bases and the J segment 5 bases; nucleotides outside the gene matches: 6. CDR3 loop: CASRSGTAYGYTF. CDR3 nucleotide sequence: TGTGCCAGCAGGTCCGGGACAGCATATGGCTACACCTTC.

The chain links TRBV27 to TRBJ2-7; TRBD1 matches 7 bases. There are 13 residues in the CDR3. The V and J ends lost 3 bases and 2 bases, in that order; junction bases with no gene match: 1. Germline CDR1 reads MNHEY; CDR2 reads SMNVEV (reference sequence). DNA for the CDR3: TGTGCCAGCAGTTTGACAGGGCCCTACGAGCAGTACTTC. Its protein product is CASSLTGPYEQYF.

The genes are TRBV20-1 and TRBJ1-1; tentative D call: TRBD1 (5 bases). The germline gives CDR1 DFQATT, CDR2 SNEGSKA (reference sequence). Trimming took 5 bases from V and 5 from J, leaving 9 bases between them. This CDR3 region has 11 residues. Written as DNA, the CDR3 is TGCAGTGCTGGGACTTGGACTGAAGCTTTCTTT. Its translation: CSAGTWTEAFF.

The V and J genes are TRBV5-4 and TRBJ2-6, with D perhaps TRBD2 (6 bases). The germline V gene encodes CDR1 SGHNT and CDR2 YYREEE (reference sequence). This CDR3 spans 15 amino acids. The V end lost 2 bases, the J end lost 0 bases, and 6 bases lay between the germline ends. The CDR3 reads CASSFGSSGANVLTF. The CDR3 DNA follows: TGTGCCAGCAGCTTCGGGAGCTCTGGGGCCAACGTCCTGACTTTC.

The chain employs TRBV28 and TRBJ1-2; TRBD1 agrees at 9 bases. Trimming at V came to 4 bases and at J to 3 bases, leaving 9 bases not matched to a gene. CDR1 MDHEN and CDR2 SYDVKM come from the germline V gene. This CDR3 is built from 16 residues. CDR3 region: CASSSVQGAIDYGYTF. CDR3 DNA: TGTGCCAGCAGTTCCGTACAGGGGGCGATTGACTATGGCTACACCTTC.

The CDR3 protein is CASSARGESRTEAFF. DNA for the CDR3: TGTGCCAGCAGCGCCCGGGGGGAATCTAGGACTGAAGCTTTCTTT. The V and J genes are TRBV6-6 and TRBJ1-1; possible D gene TRBD1, 5 bases. CDR1 and CDR2 (germline): MNHNY, SVGAGI (reference sequence). The CDR3 is 15 residues long. V was clipped by 6 bases and J by 5 bases, with 19 bases between them.